Presented here are 7 T cell receptor beta chains from one specimen sequenced in a study of T-cell reconstitution after alpha-beta-depleted transplantation in children. Using unique molecular identifiers, the investigators prepared the TCRbeta library. TCRdb used MiXCR to reprocess the PCR reads, holding one entry per CDR3 protein. Of about 600,000 distinct CDR3 sequences detected, roughly 13% appear once; the ten largest clones hold about 2%. The starting material was PBMCs, mostly from graft donor cells, obtained 360 days after TCRalphabeta/CD19-depleted stem cell transplant. The receptor set was obtained from a male patient younger than 18 who had a stem cell transplant for acute myeloid leukemia, so the T cells may come from the graft donor.

This rearrangement joins TRBV29-1 to TRBJ2-1, with a weak D call TRBD2 (5 bases). Trimming left V 6 bases short and J 15 bases short, with 15 bases between. Germline CDR1 is SQVTM and CDR2 is ANQGSEA. This CDR3 contains 10 residues. CDR3 region: CSVELGRPFF. The CDR3, as DNA: TGCAGCGTGGAGCTAGGGAGACCGTTCTTC.

This clonotype was seen a few times. This chain uses TRBV5-1 with TRBJ2-3, with D perhaps TRBD1 (5 bases). V was shortened by 0 bases and J by 4 bases, with 12 bases between the two germline ends. Germline values: CDR1 SGHRS, CDR2 YFSETQ. This CDR3 region has 15 residues. CDR3 DNA: TGCGCCAGCAGCTTGGTGTCAGGGTGGGCAGATACGCAGTATTTT. Protein product: CASSLVSGWADTQYF.

The chain links TRBV5-1 to TRBJ2-1; D gene ambiguous. In germline, CDR1 is SGHRS, CDR2 YFSETQ. The CDR3 runs 14 residues. The V gene lost 4 bases and the J gene lost 5 bases, with 13 bases spanning the gap. DNA for the CDR3: TGCGCCAGCAGCCCGAGCTCGCATAACAATGAGCAGTTCTTC. Its translation is CASSPSSHNNEQFF.

This clonotype was found many times. The V gene is TRBV15, the J gene TRBJ2-3; no clear D. Germline CDR1 reads LNHNV; CDR2 reads YYDKDF (reference sequence). Trimming cost V 1 base and J 4 bases, with 6 bases left between them. CDR3 length equals 13 residues. The CDR3 DNA sequence: TGTGCCACCAGCAGAGGCCCCCCAGATACGCAGTATTTT. Residues: CATSRGPPDTQYF.

This clonotype was seen many times. The rearrangement links TRBV7-3 to TRBJ2-2; D is unresolved. Germline CDR1 SGHTA, CDR2 FQGTGA. The V gene lost 8 bases and the J gene lost 5 bases, with 9 bases spanning the gap. This CDR3 comprises 12 residues. The CDR3: CASPGRTGELFF. CDR3 bases: TGTGCCAGCCCCGGGCGGACCGGGGAGCTGTTTTTT.

J is TRBJ2-4 and V is TRBV7-9; possible D gene TRBD2, 7 bases. Per germline, CDR1 SEHNR and CDR2 FQNEAQ (reference sequence). The CDR3 loop spans 14 amino acids. V gave up 5 bases and J gave up 8 bases, with 16 bases separating them. The chain's CDR3 is CASSPGEGRDIQYF. The CDR3 DNA is TGTGCCAGCAGCCCAGGGGAGGGGCGCGACATTCAGTACTTC.

This chain connects TRBV12-3 or TRBV12-4 to TRBJ2-5; maybe TRBD2 (5 bases). V was cut by 8 bases and J by 3 bases, with 16 bases left in between. CDR3 length: 14 amino acids. The CDR3 sequence is CASSRGNTKETQYF. CDR3 sequence (DNA): TGTGCCAGCTCCAGAGGGAATACTAAAGAGACCCAGTACTTC.